Given below is one T cell receptor beta chain in context. Antigen: not known. These data originate in a study of radiotherapy plus CTLA-4 blockade in lung cancer. Overall study findings and caveats: Early blood T cell clone dynamics reportedly forecast response best, with interferon-beta.

The CDR3 runs 14 residues. Trimming took 5 bases from V and 0 from J, leaving 11 bases between them. Germline values: CDR1 MNHEY, CDR2 SMNVEV (reference sequence). TCRdb keeps only in-frame clones here, not all; method: immunoSEQ multiplex PCR. The table has about 33,000 clones, around four fifths seen once; the top ten hold around 23%. The TCR sequence derives from a human donor with non-small cell lung cancer that progressed on radiotherapy plus ipilimumab. The material was peripheral blood, obtained from a patient treated with radiotherapy plus ipilimumab. The rearrangement joins TRBV27 to TRBJ2-7; unclear D gene. The CDR3 loop is CASSPSVSSYEQYF. The CDR3 DNA sequence: TGTGCCAGCAGTCCCAGCGTGAGCTCCTACGAGCAGTACTTC.